These T cell receptor beta chains were read from a single sample in a study of blood T cells in healthy people across ages. TCRdb passed the 5' RACE reads through MiXCR, listing each CDR3 protein once. The profile covers around 970,000 distinct CDR3 sequences, with roughly 51% appearing a single time and over 20% taken by the ten largest. Sequencing used blood. The receptors stem from an older woman in good health. The conserved cysteine and the conserved F or W are not part of the CDR3 here. The D gene is left open where the match is weak. A clone size is listed for some rows: how often the clone was seen (once, few, many), or a class if it is expanded.

. . TRBV21-1 ASSKALGAVRTGGPDTQY
few . TRBV4-1 ASSQRADSYNEQY
few TRBD1 TRBV27 ASSRSRYRDSRIRTDTQY
few TRBD2 TRBV10-3 AISPGTSVWNEQF
. TRBD2 TRBV11-1 ASSPRTSGGSNEQF
. . TRBV20-1 SATTGTNVLT
. . TRBV7-3 ASSFRNYEQY
. TRBD2 TRBV3-1 ASTRSGAGGWDTQY
many . TRBV2 ASSELRGPAAGNEQF
. . TRBV20-1 SARGRASADTQY